These 19 T cell receptor beta chains were sequenced from one sample in a study of CD4 T cells in relation to SARS-CoV-2 and coronaviruses. TCRdb keeps only in-frame clones here, not all; method: immunoSEQ multiplex PCR. This sample yields about 36,000 clones, of which around 80% are seen a single time; about 2.8% belongs to the top ten. What these receptors recognize is not known. Sequencing was done on a sample of memory CD4+ T cells from PBMCs, cultured in vitro. The receptors stem from an adult with COVID-19.

The CDR3: CASSLASGGTGELFF. In DNA, the CDR3 is TGTGCCAGCAGCCTTGCTAGCGGGGGTACCGGGGAGCTGTTTTTT. The V gene is TRBV7-2, the J gene TRBJ2-2; 10 bases fit TRBD2. The germline V gene encodes CDR1 SGHTA and CDR2 FQGNSA. This CDR3 contains 15 residues. The V segment lost 5 bases and the J segment 5 bases; nucleotides outside the gene matches: 5.

V gene TRBV7-9 combines with J gene TRBJ2-7; D tentatively reads TRBD1 or TRBD2 (6 bases each). Per the germline V gene, CDR1 is SEHNR and CDR2 is FQNEAQ (reference sequence). V gave up 9 bases and J gave up 1 base, with 13 bases separating them. The length of the CDR3 is 13 residues. The CDR3 sequence: CASRGERSYEQYF. The CDR3 DNA reads TGTGCCAGTAGGGGGGAGAGGTCCTACGAGCAGTACTTC.

The genes are TRBV24-1 and TRBJ2-6, with TRBD1 matching over 8 bases. CDR1 and CDR2 (germline): KGHDR, SFDVKD. V was clipped by 4 bases and J by 4 bases; unmatched bases: 5. The CDR3 loop spans 16 amino acids. CDR3 residues: CATSDGDRRGANVLTF. The CDR3 DNA sequence: TGTGCCACCAGTGACGGGGACAGGCGCGGGGCCAACGTCCTGACTTTC.

This clone was observed a few times. This chain uses TRBV7-3 with TRBJ2-1, with TRBD2 as a possible D gene (6 bases). V lost 5 bases, J lost 12 bases, and 17 bases lay in between. Germline CDR1 reads SGHTA; CDR2 reads FQGTGA. This CDR3 region has 13 residues. This chain's CDR3 is CASSRIRGSGQFF. Written as DNA, the CDR3 is TGTGCCAGCAGCCGAATTCGGGGGTCGGGGCAGTTCTTC. Drawing the rest from reference TRBV7-3 and TRBJ2-1, the complete variable domain is GAGVSQTPSNKVTEKGKYVELRCDPISGHTALYWYRQSLGQGPEFLIYFQGTGAADDSGLPNDRFFAVRPEGSVSTLKIQRTERGDSAVYLCASSRIRGSGQFFGPGTRLTVL.

The chain links TRBV7-9 to TRBJ2-1; the D is unclear. Germline V gene data show CDR1 as SEHNR and CDR2 as FQNEAQ (reference sequence). V dropped 2 bases and J dropped 5 bases, with 10 bases sitting between them. The CDR3 totals 14 residues. The CDR3 sequence: CASSLTGSNNEQFF. In nucleotides, the CDR3 is TGTGCCAGCAGCTTAACCGGCTCAAACAATGAGCAGTTCTTC.

CDR3 DNA: TGTGCCAGCAGTTCGACAGGGGGCCCCTACGAGCAGTACTTC. The encoded protein is CASSSTGGPYEQYF. The J gene is TRBJ2-7, the V gene TRBV27; 10 bases fit TRBD1. CDR1 is MNHEY, CDR2 SMNVEV, per germline (reference sequence). CDR3 size: 14 residues. J lost 2 bases, V lost 4 bases, and 2 bases had no gene match.

This chain links TRBV4-3 with TRBJ1-2, with D tentatively TRBD1 (5 bases). The CDR3 runs 13 residues. V was cut by 0 bases and J by 6 bases, with 8 bases left in between. Germline values: CDR1 LGHNA, CDR2 YSLEER. The chain's CDR3 is CASSQERGHGYTF. CDR3 in DNA: TGCGCCAGCAGCCAAGAGAGGGGTCATGGCTACACCTTC.

The chain carries TRBV3-1 (or the pseudogene TRBV3-2) and TRBJ2-2; TRBD1 or TRBD2 may be the D gene (5 bases each). Trimming stripped 1 base from V and 7 bases from J, with 10 bases between. Per germline, CDR1 LGHDT and CDR2 YNNKEL (reference sequence). The CDR3 covers 14 residues. The CDR3 nucleotides are TGTGCCAGCAGCCAAGTTCGGGGCGTCGGGGAGCTGTTTTTT. Amino acid sequence: CASSQVRGVGELFF.

The J gene is TRBJ1-5, the V gene TRBV27; no definite D call. This CDR3 comprises 15 residues. Trimming took off 5 bases at V and 4 bases at J, with 15 bases between the two ends. CDR1 is MNHEY, CDR2 SMNVEV, per germline (reference sequence). The CDR3 is CASSPGSGINQPQHF. CDR3 sequence (DNA): TGTGCCAGCAGTCCTGGTTCCGGTATAAATCAGCCCCAGCATTTT.

The chain uses TRBV28 and TRBJ1-4; D uncertain. The V gene's germline CDR1 is MDHEN and CDR2 SYDVKM. V dropped 5 bases and J dropped 6 bases, with 13 bases sitting between them. CDR3 length equals 14 residues. The CDR3 region is CASSDGGSDEKLFF. In DNA, the CDR3 is TGTGCCAGCAGTGATGGAGGGTCGGATGAAAAACTGTTTTTT.

This sequence joins TRBV6-4 and TRBJ2-1, with TRBD1 as a possible D gene (5 bases). CDR3 length equals 14 residues. CDR1 and CDR2 from the germline V gene are MRHNA and SNTAGT. V lost 6 bases to trimming and J lost 0 bases, with 9 bases between them. The CDR3 loop is CASSQDNSYNEQFF. The CDR3 nucleotides are TGTGCCAGCAGCCAGGACAACTCCTACAATGAGCAGTTCTTC.

The chain is built from TRBV15 and TRBJ2-1, with TRBD1 matching over 12 bases. Germline CDR1 LNHNV, CDR2 YYDKDF (reference sequence). Germline trimming cut 0 bases from V and 9 bases from J; bases unmatched to any gene: 9. The CDR3 contains 17 residues. DNA for the CDR3: TGTGCCACCAGCAGAGATCGGTTGGGACAGGGGGCAAGTGAGCAGTTCTTC. Protein sequence: CATSRDRLGQGASEQFF.

J is TRBJ2-4 and V is TRBV23-1; D is uncertain. TRBV23-1 falls under the ORF class, with uncertain function. V dropped 0 bases and J dropped 1 base, with 10 bases sitting between them. The CDR3 spans 16 residues. In nucleotides, the CDR3 is TGCGCCAGCAGTCAATCGGGGTCATCGGCCAAAAACATTCAGTACTTC. This encodes CASSQSGSSAKNIQYF.

The rearrangement joins TRBV10-3 to TRBJ2-1; perhaps TRBD2 as D (6 bases). CDR3 size: 16 residues. The V end lost 4 bases, the J end lost 7 bases, and 20 bases lay between the germline ends. Germline loops: CDR1 ENHRY, CDR2 SYGVKD. The CDR3 DNA sequence: TGTGCCATCAGTGTGGAGCGGGCGGAGCTGGGGAATGAGCAGTTCTTC. Encoded protein: CAISVERAELGNEQFF.

This clone was recorded only once. V and J are TRBV19 and TRBJ2-1; the match to TRBD2 covers 11 bases. The CDR3 sequence is 16 residues long. After removal of 4 bases from V and 9 bases from J, the junction contained 11 bases not matched to a gene. Germline loops: CDR1 LNHDA, CDR2 SQIVND (reference sequence). The CDR3 is CASSSKGSGRGGEQFF. CDR3 DNA: TGTGCCAGTAGTAGTAAAGGTAGCGGGAGGGGGGGTGAGCAGTTCTTC.

V and J are TRBV15 and TRBJ1-2; TRBD1 aligns across 7 bases. The CDR3 consists of 16 residues. Germline assignment: CDR1 LNHNV and CDR2 YYDKDF (reference sequence). V shed 1 base and J 4 bases; nucleotides not matched to a gene: 9. Here the CDR3 reads CATSRGGLGTVYGYTF. CDR3 bases: TGTGCCACCAGCAGAGGAGGTTTGGGGACAGTCTATGGCTACACCTTC. Using reference TRBV15 and TRBJ1-2 for the parts outside the CDR3, the full variable domain is DAMVIQNPRYQVTQFGKPVTLSCSQTLNHNVMYWYQQKSSQAPKLLFHYYDKDFNNEADTPDNFQSRRPNTSFCFLDIRSPGLGDTAMYLCATSRGGLGTVYGYTFGSGTRLTVV.

The chain uses TRBV11-3 and TRBJ2-1; 10 nucleotides match TRBD1. Germline CDR1 is SGHNT and CDR2 is YENEEA. The CDR3 runs to 15 residues. J gave up 7 bases and V 5 bases, and 8 bases lay outside the gene matches. Here the CDR3 reads CASSLRTGGSNEQFF. The CDR3 nucleotides read TGTGCCAGCAGCCTACGGACAGGGGGATCGAATGAGCAGTTCTTC.

The chain joins TRBV6-5 to TRBJ2-3; 11 bases match TRBD1. The ends lost 10 bases at V and 4 bases at J; junction bases unmatched: 7. There are 14 residues in the CDR3. Germline CDR1 reads MNHEY; CDR2 reads SVGAGI. CDR3 residues: CATGEGQGADTQYF. The CDR3 nucleotides are TGTGCCACCGGGGAGGGACAGGGGGCAGATACGCAGTATTTT.

This clone was counted a few times. V and J are TRBV4-2 and TRBJ1-2; 8 bases line up with TRBD1. J lost 5 bases, V lost 0 bases, and 8 bases had no gene match. CDR1 and CDR2 from the germline V gene are LGHNA and YNFKEQ. This CDR3 spans 16 amino acids. CDR3 DNA sequence: TGTGCCAGCAGCCAAGAGGGTCCGGACAGGGTTTATGGCTACACCTTC. Translation gives CASSQEGPDRVYGYTF.